The entry below describes one TCR beta chain. The data derive from a study of blood T cell repertoires in COVID-19. The overall study: Researchers got acute and convalescent COVID-19 samples from the United States, Italy and Spain.

This CDR3 region has 17 residues. The germline V gene encodes CDR1 SNHLY and CDR2 FYNNEI. Germline trimming cut 5 bases from V and 0 bases from J; bases unmatched to any gene: 5. Seattle patients were enrolled during active infection and followed longitudinally. In the study's own analysis: The authors estimated nucleated cell counts from reference gene primer amplification. Data came from immunoSEQ multiplex PCR; TCRdb stores just in-frame clones and leaves some out. That table furnishes V, J and clone size, whereas the DNA furnished D and trimming. The top ten hold 6% to 8% of the sample, which has 200,000 to 300,000 clones, roughly 79% seen once.

The source material was peripheral blood. The J gene is TRBJ2-6, the V gene TRBV2, with 9 bases lining up with TRBD2. The sequence derives from a woman older than 75 with COVID-19, enrolled during active disease. The CDR3 DNA sequence: TGTGCCAGCAGTTCCTCGCGGGGGGGCTCTGGGGCCAACGTCCTGACTTTC. Translation gives CASSSSRGGSGANVLTF. Full variable domain (missing parts from reference TRBV2 and TRBJ2-6): EPEVTQTPSHQVTQMGQEVILRCVPISNHLYFYWYRQILGQKVEFLVSFYNNEISEKSEIFDDQFSVERPDGSNFTLKIRSTKLEDSAMYFCASSSSRGGSGANVLTFGAGSRLTVL.